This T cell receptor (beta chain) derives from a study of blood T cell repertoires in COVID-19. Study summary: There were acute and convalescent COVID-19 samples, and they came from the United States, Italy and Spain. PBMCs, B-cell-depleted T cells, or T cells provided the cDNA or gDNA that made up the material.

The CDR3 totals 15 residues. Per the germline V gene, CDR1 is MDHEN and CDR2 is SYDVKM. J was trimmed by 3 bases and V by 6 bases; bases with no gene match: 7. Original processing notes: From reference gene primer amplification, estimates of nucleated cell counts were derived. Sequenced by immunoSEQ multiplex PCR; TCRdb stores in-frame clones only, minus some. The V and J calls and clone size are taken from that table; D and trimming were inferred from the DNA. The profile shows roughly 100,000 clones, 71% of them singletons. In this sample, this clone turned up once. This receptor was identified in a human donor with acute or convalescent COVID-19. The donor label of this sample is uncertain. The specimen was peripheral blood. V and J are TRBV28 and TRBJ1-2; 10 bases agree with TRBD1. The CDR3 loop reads CASSLGQGLDYGYTF. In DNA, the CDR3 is TGTGCCAGCAGCCTGGGACAGGGGCTCGACTATGGCTACACCTTC.